This T cell receptor (beta chain) was identified in a study of shared clonotypes between healthy human individuals. Study findings and constraints: When naive CD4 clonotypes were compared across a few donors, approximately 4.9% were shared.

With 7 bases clipped from V and 3 bases from J, the junction kept 7 bases outside the gene matches. Germline values: CDR1 SGHVS, CDR2 FQNEAQ. CDR3 length: 14 residues. As defined, naive CD8 cells were CD45RO-negative and positively selected for CCR7, with terminally differentiated effector memory CD45RA+ cells excluded. Donors, without exception, were Caucasian adults residing in Nashville, Tennessee. TCRdb's copy holds only in-frame clones and misses some; the assay was immunoSEQ multiplex PCR. There are about 2.1 million clones in the sample; about 92% occur only once, and approximately 1.7% lies in the top ten. As to this clone: Its matching antigen is unknown.

The rearrangement uses TRBV7-8 and TRBJ1-2; 8 positions agree with TRBD1. Sequencing was done on a sample of naive CD8+ T cells from PBMCs. This clonotype was sampled from a young man in good health. Some clones in this sample may be carry-over from other donors' samples. The CDR3 DNA reads TGTGCCAGCAACGCAGGGGGCGAGGACTATGGCTACACCTTC. Amino acids: CASNAGGEDYGYTF.